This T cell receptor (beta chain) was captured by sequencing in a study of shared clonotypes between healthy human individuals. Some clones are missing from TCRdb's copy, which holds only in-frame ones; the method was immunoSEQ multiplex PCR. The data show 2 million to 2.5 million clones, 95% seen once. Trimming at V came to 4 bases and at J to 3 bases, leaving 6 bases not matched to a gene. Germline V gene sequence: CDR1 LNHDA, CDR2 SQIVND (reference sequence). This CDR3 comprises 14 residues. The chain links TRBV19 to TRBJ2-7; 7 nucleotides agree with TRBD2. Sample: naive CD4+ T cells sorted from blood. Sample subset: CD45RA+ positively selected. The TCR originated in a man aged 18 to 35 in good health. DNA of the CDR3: TGTGCCAGTAGTAGCGGGGGAAACAGCTACGAGCAGTACTTC. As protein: CASSSGGNSYEQYF. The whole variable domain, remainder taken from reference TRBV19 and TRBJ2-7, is DGGITQSPKYLFRKEGQNVTLSCEQNLNHDAMYWYRQDPGQGLRLIYYSQIVNDFQKGDIAEGYSVSREKKESFPLTVTSAQKNPTAFYLCASSSGGNSYEQYFGPGTRLTVT.